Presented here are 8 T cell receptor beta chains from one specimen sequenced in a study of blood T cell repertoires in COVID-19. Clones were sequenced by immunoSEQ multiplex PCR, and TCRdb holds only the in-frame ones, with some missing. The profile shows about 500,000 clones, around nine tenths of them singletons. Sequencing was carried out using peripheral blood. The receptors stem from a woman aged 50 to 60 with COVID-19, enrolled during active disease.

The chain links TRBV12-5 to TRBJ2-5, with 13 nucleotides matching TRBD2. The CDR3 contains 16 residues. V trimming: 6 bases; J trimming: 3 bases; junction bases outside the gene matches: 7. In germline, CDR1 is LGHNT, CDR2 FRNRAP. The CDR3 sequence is CASGRETSGGKETQYF. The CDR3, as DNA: TGTGCTAGTGGGCGGGAGACTAGCGGGGGGAAAGAGACCCAGTACTTC.

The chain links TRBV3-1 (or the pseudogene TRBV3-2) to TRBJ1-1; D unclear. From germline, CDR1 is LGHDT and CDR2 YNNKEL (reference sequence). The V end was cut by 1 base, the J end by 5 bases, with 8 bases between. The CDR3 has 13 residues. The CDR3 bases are TGTGCCAGCAGCCAAGGGGCTCTTACTGAAGCTTTCTTT. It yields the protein CASSQGALTEAFF.

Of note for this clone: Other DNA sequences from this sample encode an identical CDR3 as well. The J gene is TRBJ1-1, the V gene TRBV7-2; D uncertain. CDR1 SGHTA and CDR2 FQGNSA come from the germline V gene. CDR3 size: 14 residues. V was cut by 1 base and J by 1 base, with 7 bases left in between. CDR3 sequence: CASSLGAGNTEAFF. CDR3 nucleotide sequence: TGTGCCAGCAGCTTAGGAGCAGGGAACACTGAAGCTTTCTTT.

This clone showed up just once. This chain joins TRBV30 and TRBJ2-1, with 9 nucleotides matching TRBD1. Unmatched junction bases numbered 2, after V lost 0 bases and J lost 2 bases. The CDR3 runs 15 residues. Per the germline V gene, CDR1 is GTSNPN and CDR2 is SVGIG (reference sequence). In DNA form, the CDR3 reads TGTGCCTGGAGTGTAAGACAGGGGGCCTACAATGAGCAGTTCTTC. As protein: CAWSVRQGAYNEQFF.

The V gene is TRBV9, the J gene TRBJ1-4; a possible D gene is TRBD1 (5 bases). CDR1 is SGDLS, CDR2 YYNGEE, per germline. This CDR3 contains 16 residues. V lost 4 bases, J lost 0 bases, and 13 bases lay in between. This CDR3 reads CASSQTGGATNEKLFF. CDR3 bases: TGTGCCAGCAGCCAGACGGGGGGGGCAACTAATGAAAAACTGTTTTTT.

This CDR3 is CASSLAGTAYGYTF. Written as DNA, the CDR3 is TGTGCCAGCAGCCTTGCCGGGACAGCCTATGGCTACACCTTC. This chain links TRBV14 with TRBJ1-2; TRBD1 matches 7 bases. The V gene's germline CDR1 is SGHDN and CDR2 FVKESK. CDR3 size: 14 residues. Germline trimming cut 4 bases from V and 4 bases from J; bases unmatched to any gene: 6.

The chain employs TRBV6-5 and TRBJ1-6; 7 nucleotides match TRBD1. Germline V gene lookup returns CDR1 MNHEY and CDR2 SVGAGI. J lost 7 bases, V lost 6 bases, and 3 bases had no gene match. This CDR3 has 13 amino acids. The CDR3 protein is CASRTGLNSPLHF. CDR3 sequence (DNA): TGTGCCAGCAGGACAGGGTTGAATTCACCCCTCCACTTT.

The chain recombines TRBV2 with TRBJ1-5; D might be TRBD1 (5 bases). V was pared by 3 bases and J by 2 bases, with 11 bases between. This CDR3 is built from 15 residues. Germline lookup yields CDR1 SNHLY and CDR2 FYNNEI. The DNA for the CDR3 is TGTGCCAGCAGTGAGCGTCAAGGGGGCAATCAGCCCCAGCATTTT. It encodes CASSERQGGNQPQHF.